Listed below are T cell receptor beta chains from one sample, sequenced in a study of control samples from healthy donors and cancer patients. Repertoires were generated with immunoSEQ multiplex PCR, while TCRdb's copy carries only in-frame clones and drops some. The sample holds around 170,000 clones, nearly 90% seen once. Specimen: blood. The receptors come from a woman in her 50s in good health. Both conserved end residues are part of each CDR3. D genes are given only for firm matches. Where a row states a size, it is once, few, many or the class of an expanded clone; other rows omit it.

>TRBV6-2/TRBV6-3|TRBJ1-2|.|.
TGTGCCAGCAGTTACAGGCAGGGACTCTATGGCTACACCTTC
CASSYRQGLYGYTF
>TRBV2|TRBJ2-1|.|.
TGTGCCAGCAGTAAAGGGCCAATACTTTCCTACAATGAGCAGTTCTTC
CASSKGPILSYNEQFF
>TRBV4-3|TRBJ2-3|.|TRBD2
TGCGCCAGCAGCCAAGGTGGGCGGGGGAGCGCAGATACGCAGTATTTT
CASSQGGRGSADTQYF
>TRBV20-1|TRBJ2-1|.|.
TGCAGTGCTAGTTCGGCTAAGGATGAGCAGTTCTTC
CSASSAKDEQFF
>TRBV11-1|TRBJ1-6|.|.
TGTGCCAGCAGCTTCCTGGACAGCTCCTATAATTCACCCCTCCACTTT
CASSFLDSSYNSPLHF
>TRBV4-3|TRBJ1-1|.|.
TGCGCCAGCAGCAGCCAACAATATAGCACAAGGGGGGCTTTCTTT
CASSSQQYSTRGAFF
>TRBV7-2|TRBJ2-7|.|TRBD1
TGTGCCAGCACCTACGACAGGGGGGGCGAGCAGTACTTC
CASTYDRGGEQYF
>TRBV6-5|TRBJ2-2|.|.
TGTGCCAGCAGTTACTCGGGTGGGAGTCCCACCGGGGAGCTGTTTTTT
CASSYSGGSPTGELFF
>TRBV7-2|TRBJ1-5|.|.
TGTGCCAGCAGCTTATACCCAAGGGCTTATAGCAATCAGCCCCAGCATTTT
CASSLYPRAYSNQPQHF
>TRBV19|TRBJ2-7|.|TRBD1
TGTGCCAGTATGGGAACAGGGGGCTCCTACGAGCAGTACTTC
CASMGTGGSYEQYF
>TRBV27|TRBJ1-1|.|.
TGTGCCAGCAAACCTATTACAGACAGCAGCAGGAACACTGAAGCTTTCTTT
CASKPITDSSRNTEAFF
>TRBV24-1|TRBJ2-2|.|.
TGTGCCACCAGTGATTCAGGACTCACCGGGGAGCTGTTTTTT
CATSDSGLTGELFF
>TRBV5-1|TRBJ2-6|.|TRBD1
TGCGCCAGCAGCTCCGGGACAGTTGGGGCCAACGTCCTGACTTTC
CASSSGTVGANVLTF
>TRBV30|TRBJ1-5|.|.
TGTGCCTGGGACCTAGGCAGGGTCGATGGTCAGCCCCAGCATTTT
CAWDLGRVDGQPQHF
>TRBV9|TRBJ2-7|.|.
TGTGCCAGCAGCGTAGGGTGGGACCCTTCCTACGAGCAGTACTTC
CASSVGWDPSYEQYF
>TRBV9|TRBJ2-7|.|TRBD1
TGTGCCAGCAGCGTTCAGGGGACAGGAAGCTACGAGCAGTACTTC
CASSVQGTGSYEQYF
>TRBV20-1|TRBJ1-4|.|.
TGCAGTGCTAGTATCGGCTCTAATGAAAAACTGTTTTTT
CSASIGSNEKLFF
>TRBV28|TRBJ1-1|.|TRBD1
TGTGCCAGCAGAATAGGACAGGGTCTGAGAACTGAAGCTTTCTTT
CASRIGQGLRTEAFF
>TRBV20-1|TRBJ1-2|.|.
TGCAGTGCTAGTGGTTATCGCGGGGGCTATGGCTACACCTTC
CSASGYRGGYGYTF
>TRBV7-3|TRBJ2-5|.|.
TGTGCCAGCAGCTTAAGGTCTCGAGAGACCCAGTACTTC
CASSLRSRETQYF
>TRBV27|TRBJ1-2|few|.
TGTGCCAGCAGTACACTTGGAGGGGGCTACACCTTC
CASSTLGGGYTF
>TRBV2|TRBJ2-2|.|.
TGTGCCAGCAGTGCGATGGGTTTGGACACCGGGGAGCTGTTTTTT
CASSAMGLDTGELFF
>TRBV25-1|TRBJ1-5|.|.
TGTGCCAGGTTGGCGGTGCAGCCCCAGCATTTT
CARLAVQPQHF
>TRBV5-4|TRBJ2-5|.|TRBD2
TGTGCCAGCAGCTTGGTAGGCCTAGCGGGGGGGTTAAAGACCCAGTACTTC
CASSLVGLAGGLKTQYF
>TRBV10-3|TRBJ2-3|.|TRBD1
TGTGCCATCAGCGGGACAGGGGGGACAGATACGCAGTATTTT
CAISGTGGTDTQYF
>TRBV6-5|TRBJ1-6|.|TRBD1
TGTGCCAGCAGGGGACAGGGGGGGACTTCACCCCTCCACTTT
CASRGQGGTSPLHF
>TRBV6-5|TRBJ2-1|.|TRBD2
TGTGCCAGCTCGAGGGGACTAGCGTTCAATGAGCAGTTCTTC
CASSRGLAFNEQFF
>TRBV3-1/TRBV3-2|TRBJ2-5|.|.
TGTGCCAGCAGAAAACTCGATCCCCGGGAGACCCAGTACTTC
CASRKLDPRETQYF